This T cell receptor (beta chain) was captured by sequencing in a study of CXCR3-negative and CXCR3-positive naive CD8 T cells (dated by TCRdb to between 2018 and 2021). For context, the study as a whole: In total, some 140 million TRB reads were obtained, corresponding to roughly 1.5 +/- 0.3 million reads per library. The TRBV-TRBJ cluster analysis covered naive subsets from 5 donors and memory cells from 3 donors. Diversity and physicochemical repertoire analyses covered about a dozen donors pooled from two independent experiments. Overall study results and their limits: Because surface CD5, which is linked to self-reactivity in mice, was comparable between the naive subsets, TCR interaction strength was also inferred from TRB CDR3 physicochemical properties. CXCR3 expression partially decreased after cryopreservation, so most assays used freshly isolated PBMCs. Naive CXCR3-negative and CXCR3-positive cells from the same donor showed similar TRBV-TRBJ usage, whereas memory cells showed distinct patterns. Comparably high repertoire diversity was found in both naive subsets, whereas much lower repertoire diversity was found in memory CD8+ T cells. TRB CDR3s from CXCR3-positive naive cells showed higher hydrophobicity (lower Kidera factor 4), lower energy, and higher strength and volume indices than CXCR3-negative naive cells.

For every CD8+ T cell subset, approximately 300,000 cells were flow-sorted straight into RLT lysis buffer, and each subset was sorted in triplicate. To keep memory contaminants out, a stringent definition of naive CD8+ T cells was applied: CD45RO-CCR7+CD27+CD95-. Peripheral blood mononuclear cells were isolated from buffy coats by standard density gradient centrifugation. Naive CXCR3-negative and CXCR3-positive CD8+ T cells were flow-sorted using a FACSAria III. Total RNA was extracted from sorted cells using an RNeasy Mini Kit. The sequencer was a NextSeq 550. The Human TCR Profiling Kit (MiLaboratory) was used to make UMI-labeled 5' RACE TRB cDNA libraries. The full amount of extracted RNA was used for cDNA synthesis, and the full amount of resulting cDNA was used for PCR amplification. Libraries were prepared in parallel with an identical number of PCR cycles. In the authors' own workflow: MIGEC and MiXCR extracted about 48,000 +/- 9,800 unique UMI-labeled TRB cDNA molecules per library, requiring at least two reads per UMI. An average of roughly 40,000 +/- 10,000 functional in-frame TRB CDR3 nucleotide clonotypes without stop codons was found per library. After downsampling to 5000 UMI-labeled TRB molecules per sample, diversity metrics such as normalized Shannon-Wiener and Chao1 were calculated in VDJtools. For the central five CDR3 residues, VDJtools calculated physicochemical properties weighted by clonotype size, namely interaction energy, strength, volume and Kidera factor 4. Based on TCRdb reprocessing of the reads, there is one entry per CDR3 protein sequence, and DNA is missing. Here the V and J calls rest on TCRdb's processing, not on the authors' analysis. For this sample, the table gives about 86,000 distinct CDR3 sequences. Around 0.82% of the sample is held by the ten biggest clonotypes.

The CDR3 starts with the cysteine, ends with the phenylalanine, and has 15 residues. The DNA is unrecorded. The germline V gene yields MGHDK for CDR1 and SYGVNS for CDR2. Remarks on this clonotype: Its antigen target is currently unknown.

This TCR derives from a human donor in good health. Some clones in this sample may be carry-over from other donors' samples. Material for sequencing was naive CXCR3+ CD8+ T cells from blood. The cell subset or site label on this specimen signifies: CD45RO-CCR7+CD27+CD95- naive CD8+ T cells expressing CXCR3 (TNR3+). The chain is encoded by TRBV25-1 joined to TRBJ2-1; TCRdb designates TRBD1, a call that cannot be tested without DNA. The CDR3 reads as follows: CASTQGGGESNEQFF. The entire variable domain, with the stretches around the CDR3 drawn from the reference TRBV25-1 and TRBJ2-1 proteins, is EADIYQTPRYLVIGTGKKITLECSQTMGHDKMYWYQQDPGMELHLIHYSYGVNSTEKGDLSSESTVSRIRTEHFPLTLESARPSHTSQYLCASTQGGGESNEQFFGPGTRLTVL.